The 23 T cell receptor beta chains below were found in one sample sequenced in a study of long-term antiretroviral therapy in people with HIV. Survey-level immunoSEQ v3.0 assays were run. TCRdb's copy holds only in-frame clones and misses some; the assay was immunoSEQ multiplex PCR. The sample lists fewer than 20,000 clones, roughly four fifths occurring once. Sample: unsorted PBMCs, taken 0.3 years before starting antiretroviral therapy. All receptors derive from a man aged 45-65 years with HIV.

The V gene is TRBV25-1, the J gene TRBJ1-4, with D uncertain. CDR1 MGHDK and CDR2 SYGVNS come from the germline V gene. V was pared by 4 bases and J by 0 bases, with 9 bases between. The CDR3 runs to 15 residues. The CDR3 region is CASSGYTATNEKLFF. CDR3 coding DNA: TGTGCCAGCAGTGGATACACGGCAACTAATGAAAAACTGTTTTTT.

This rearrangement joins TRBV19 to TRBJ2-7; TRBD1 agrees at 10 bases. From germline, CDR1 is LNHDA and CDR2 SQIVND (reference sequence). The CDR3 extends over 15 amino acids. Losses at the gene ends were 5 bases for V and 6 bases for J; bases not matched to a gene: 10. The CDR3 protein is CASSPRDRGRGEQYF. The CDR3, as DNA: TGTGCCAGTAGTCCCCGGGACAGGGGTCGGGGCGAGCAGTACTTC.

DNA for the CDR3: TGTGCCATCAGTGATCAGGGTGAGACCCAGTACTTC. Amino acid sequence: CAISDQGETQYF. This chain connects TRBV10-3 to TRBJ2-5; tentative D call: TRBD1 (5 bases). The CDR3 contains 12 residues. Germline CDR1 and CDR2: ENHRY and SYGVKD. Between the trimmed V and J ends, which lost 3 bases and 5 bases, there was a span of 7 bases.

The chain is built from TRBV19 and TRBJ1-1; possibly TRBD1 for D (5 bases). V lost 7 bases to trimming and J lost 5 bases, with 8 bases between them. CDR1 and CDR2 (germline): LNHDA, SQIVND (reference sequence). CDR3 length equals 11 residues. The CDR3: CASTAGTEAFF. The CDR3 DNA reads as TGTGCCAGTACCGCAGGGACTGAAGCTTTCTTT. The variable domain in full, completed from reference TRBV19 and TRBJ1-1, reads DGGITQSPKYLFRKEGQNVTLSCEQNLNHDAMYWYRQDPGQGLRLIYYSQIVNDFQKGDIAEGYSVSREKKESFPLTVTSAQKNPTAFYLCASTAGTEAFFGQGTRLTVV.

The V and J genes are TRBV4-1 and TRBJ2-2; D call uncertain. CDR3 length equals 17 residues. The germline gives CDR1 MGHRA, CDR2 YSYEKL. V lost 0 bases and J lost 3, with 14 bases in between. For the CDR3, the DNA is TGCGCCAGCAGCCAAGATTCGGGCAGCGAATACACCGGGGAGCTGTTTTTT. Its translation is CASSQDSGSEYTGELFF.

This chain joins TRBV7-2 and TRBJ2-7, with D uncertain. CDR3 length: 11 amino acids. Trimming pared 5 bases from V and 4 bases from J, leaving 6 bases between. Germline lookup yields CDR1 SGHTA and CDR2 FQGNSA. The CDR3 bases are TGTGCCAGCAGCAGCTATTACGAGCAGTACTTC. It encodes CASSSYYEQYF. The variable domain in full, with the rest retrieved from reference TRBV7-2 and TRBJ2-7, is GAGVSQSPSNKVTEKGKDVELRCDPISGHTALYWYRQSLGQGLEFLIYFQGNSAPDKSGLPSDRFSAERTGGSVSTLTIQRTQQEDSAVYLCASSSYYEQYFGPGTRLTVT.

The chain has TRBV10-2 and TRBJ2-3, with 7 bases lining up with TRBD1. The CDR3 has 13 amino acids. With 4 bases clipped from V and 3 bases from J, the junction kept 1 base outside the gene matches. Germline CDR1 is WSHSY and CDR2 is SAAADI. This chain's CDR3 is CASSATGTDTQYF. The CDR3 nucleotides read TGCGCCAGCAGTGCGACAGGGACAGATACGCAGTATTTT.

Relative to its sample, this clone is medium-sized (0.01 to 0.1%). The V gene is TRBV11-2, the J gene TRBJ2-1; weak D call: TRBD1 (6 bases). The CDR3 runs 17 residues. V gave up 1 base and J gave up 0 bases, with 13 bases separating them. Germline loops: CDR1 SGHAT, CDR2 FQNNGV. CDR3 DNA: TGTGCCAGCAGCTTAGCCCTAGGGGGTAGCTCCTACAATGAGCAGTTCTTC. It codes for CASSLALGGSSYNEQFF.

The rearrangement uses TRBV7-9 and TRBJ1-5; D is unresolved. Trimming took off 1 base at V and 6 bases at J, with 7 bases between the two ends. Germline CDR1 and CDR2: SEHNR and FQNEAQ (reference sequence). The CDR3 covers 13 residues. CDR3 amino acids: CASSLGVSQPQHF. As DNA, the CDR3 is TGTGCCAGCAGCTTAGGGGTTAGTCAGCCCCAGCATTTT.

Comments on this clone: The same CDR3 also results from other DNA sequences found in this sample. The chain combines TRBV18 with TRBJ1-1, with unresolved D. V shed 1 base and J shed 2 bases, with 5 bases lying between them. Germline CDR1 reads KGHSH; CDR2 reads LQKENI. The CDR3 is 13 amino acids. This CDR3 is CASSPRVNTEAFF. In DNA form, the CDR3 reads TGTGCCAGCTCACCACGGGTTAACACTGAAGCTTTCTTT. Supplemented by reference TRBV18 and TRBJ1-1, the full variable domain reads NAGVMQNPRHLVRRRGQEARLRCSPMKGHSHVYWYRQLPEEGLKFMVYLQKENIIDESGMPKERFSAEFPKEGPSILRIQQVVRGDSAAYFCASSPRVNTEAFFGQGTRLTVV.

This chain connects TRBV7-8 to TRBJ1-2; 7 nucleotides match TRBD1. In germline, CDR1 is SGHVS, CDR2 FQNEAQ. V was pared by 5 bases and J by 2 bases, with 8 bases of the junction left unmatched. The CDR3 sequence is 15 residues long. DNA of the CDR3: TGTGCCAGCAGCGCCTCCGGGACAGCGAACTATGGCTACACCTTC. It codes for CASSASGTANYGYTF.

The chain joins TRBV7-8 to TRBJ2-5; D not certain. Germline V gene data show CDR1 as SGHVS and CDR2 as FQNEAQ. The CDR3 is 14 residues long. The V gene lost 1 base and the J gene lost 1 base, with 7 bases spanning the gap. The CDR3 DNA is TGTGCCAGCAGCTTAGTGGCGGTCCAAGAGACCCAGTACTTC. Amino acids: CASSLVAVQETQYF.

CDR3 sequence reads: CASRRVSGEQYF. As DNA, the CDR3 is TGTGCCAGCAGGCGAGTCTCCGGCGAGCAGTACTTC. The chain combines TRBV7-9 with TRBJ2-7; D uncertain. Germline lookup yields CDR1 SEHNR and CDR2 FQNEAQ (reference sequence). CDR3 size: 12 residues. Trimming stripped 6 bases from V and 6 bases from J, with 12 bases between.

The rearrangement links TRBV5-6 to TRBJ2-2; D ambiguous. V dropped 5 bases and J dropped 0 bases, with 11 bases sitting between them. CDR3 length: 15 residues. Germline CDR1 and CDR2: SGHDT and YYEEEE. CDR3 in amino acids: CASSLNNANTGELFF. The CDR3 nucleotides read TGTGCCAGCAGTTTAAACAACGCGAACACCGGGGAGCTGTTTTTT.

The gene calls are TRBV30 and TRBJ1-1; no clear D gene. V dropped 5 bases and J dropped 0 bases, with 16 bases sitting between them. The germline gives CDR1 GTSNPN, CDR2 SVGIG (reference sequence). There are 15 residues in the CDR3. The CDR3 bases are TGTGCCTGGGGTTTTACCAGGCTCGTGAACACTGAAGCTTTCTTT. It translates to CAWGFTRLVNTEAFF.

The genes are TRBV7-3 and TRBJ2-3; the D is unclear. CDR1 is SGHTA, CDR2 FQGTGA, per germline. The CDR3 covers 14 residues. Trimming pared 2 bases from V and 2 bases from J, leaving 8 bases between. The CDR3 loop is CASSLGLLTDTQYF. CDR3 DNA sequence: TGTGCCAGCAGCTTAGGGCTACTCACAGATACGCAGTATTTT.

This clone has more than one count but fewer than ten. The V gene is TRBV6-1, the J gene TRBJ2-1; D is ambiguous. Germline-derived CDR1 and CDR2 are MNHNS and SASEGT. V gave up 5 bases and J gave up 6 bases, with 8 bases separating them. This CDR3 spans 12 amino acids. CDR3 bases: TGTGCCAGCAGTTGGTCTAGCAATGAGCAGTTCTTC. Amino acids: CASSWSSNEQFF.

The V gene is TRBV5-4, the J gene TRBJ1-2; D is unclear. The CDR3 loop spans 15 amino acids. Trimming took 6 bases from V and 1 from J, leaving 16 bases between them. Germline V CDR1 and CDR2: SGHNT, YYREEE (reference sequence). The CDR3 DNA reads TGTGCCAGCACCCCAGATATGATCCTTAACTATGGCTACACCTTC. This sequence encodes CASTPDMILNYGYTF.

This chain connects TRBV5-1 to TRBJ1-1; TRBD1 might be the D (5 bases). The ends were cut back, 6 bases at V and 6 bases at J, with 18 bases in the middle. Germline loops: CDR1 SGHRS, CDR2 YFSETQ. The CDR3 length is 14 residues. CDR3 coding DNA: TGCGCCAGCACGGTCGACAGCGGGTCGGCTGAAGCTTTCTTT. This translates into CASTVDSGSAEAFF.

The rearrangement links TRBV4-1 to TRBJ2-7; 13 nucleotides match TRBD2. The CDR3 runs 20 residues. Germline CDR1 and CDR2: MGHRA and YSYEKL. V gave up 3 bases and J gave up 5 bases; unmatched junction bases: 19. Here the CDR3 DNA reads TGCGCCAGCAGCCATCACCCTGCCCCGGGACTAGCGGGAAGGTCGGACGAGCAGTACTTC. This codes for CASSHHPAPGLAGRSDEQYF.

This clone showed up just a few times. This chain links TRBV4-3 with TRBJ2-5; no clear D gene. CDR1 is LGHNA and CDR2 is YSLEER in the germline V gene. The V end was cut by 0 bases, the J end by 5 bases, with 10 bases between. This CDR3 spans 14 amino acids. The CDR3 region has the DNA TGCGCCAGCAGCCAAGACAGGTTTTCGGAGACCCAGTACTTC. Its protein product is CASSQDRFSETQYF.

The chain couples TRBV7-2 to TRBJ1-5, with 7 positions matching TRBD1. V trimming: 5 bases; J trimming: 6 bases; junction bases outside the gene matches: 10. Germline values: CDR1 SGHTA, CDR2 FQGNSA. The CDR3 is 15 residues long. The CDR3 DNA sequence: TGTGCCAGCAGCCCCGACAGGGTCGGGGGTCAGCCCCAGCATTTT. Amino acids: CASSPDRVGGQPQHF.

This clone occurred once. V gene TRBV18 combines with J gene TRBJ2-1; TRBD2 matches 8 bases. Unmatched junction bases numbered 14, after V lost 2 bases and J lost 8 bases. The CDR3 runs 17 residues. In germline, CDR1 is KGHSH, CDR2 LQKENI. CDR3 sequence (DNA): TGTGCCAGCTCACCATACCGAACCGGGACTAGAGTTGATGAGCAGTTCTTC. Residues: CASSPYRTGTRVDEQFF.